Listed below are T cell receptor beta chains from one sample, sequenced in a study of post-analysis software for immune sequencing data. TCRdb reprocessed the PCR reads via MiXCR and lists one record per CDR3 protein. The data show hundreds of thousands of distinct CDR3 sequences, 55% to 60% seen once. The source material was blood. All receptors come from a girl aged 2-10 years with multiple sclerosis. Each CDR3 is given with its conserved first and last residue. A row's size may be missing; if present it is once, few, many or a size class.

abundance	j_gene	v_gene	CDR3aa
-	TRBJ2-5	TRBV29-1	CSVGLVLGTQYF
few	TRBJ2-1	TRBV12-3/TRBV12-4	CASKRQNNEQFF
few	TRBJ2-5	TRBV11-3	CASSLGTGRGETQYF
few	TRBJ2-1	TRBV3-1	CASSQDEGRAYNEQFF
few	TRBJ1-2	TRBV28	CASRDTTNYGYTF
-	TRBJ2-7	TRBV29-1	CSVEGPSYEQYF
-	TRBJ1-2	TRBV5-5	CASSAGTGNANYGYTF
-	TRBJ2-1	TRBV7-2	CASTVTGTSLNQQFF
-	TRBJ2-2	TRBV4-2	CASSRGELVPGELFF
-	TRBJ1-2	TRBV29-1	CTTWEVADGYTF
few	TRBJ2-1	TRBV12-3/TRBV12-4	CASRADGTYNEQFF
few	TRBJ2-7	TRBV12-3/TRBV12-4	CASSLEDGTYEQYF
-	TRBJ2-7	TRBV28	CASSRARDEQYF
-	TRBJ1-2	TRBV28	CASRPGQGIKDYGYTF
few	TRBJ2-1	TRBV20-1	CSARDRGNEQFF
few	TRBJ1-1	TRBV7-9	CASSLGGASDTEAFF
-	TRBJ2-3	TRBV7-3	CASSSSGSGTDTQYF
-	TRBJ2-3	TRBV29-1	CSVVGRGKGYTQYF
-	TRBJ1-2	TRBV5-1	CASQPGGTAPHIYGYTF
-	TRBJ2-6	TRBV2	CASSATTGWANVLTF
-	TRBJ2-3	TRBV30	CAWSPAGSDLADTQYF
-	TRBJ1-2	TRBV7-9	CASSLEPRKDTF
few	TRBJ2-7	TRBV7-9	CASSSIRDRAPYEQYF
-	TRBJ2-1	TRBV7-3	CASSLKRRLAGGDEQFF
-	TRBJ2-5	TRBV7-3	CASSSLKTGGLQETQYF
-	TRBJ2-3	TRBV20-1	CSANGGTDTQYF
-	TRBJ2-1	TRBV5-1	CASSNGRASNEQFF
-	TRBJ2-4	TRBV2	CASQRREAKNIQYF
-	TRBJ2-5	TRBV4-1	CASSQDPDRGVVQYF
few	TRBJ2-7	TRBV12-3/TRBV12-4	CASSHTRESDEQYF
-	TRBJ2-1	TRBV2	CASRGEQFF
-	TRBJ1-5	TRBV4-1	CASSQEGTAQFEPQHF
few	TRBJ1-2	TRBV7-2	CASSLPDRAYGYTF
-	TRBJ2-7	TRBV7-2	CASSFSGGGLGTYEQYF
few	-	TRBV12-3/TRBV12-4	CASSLRNAPKGEQYF
-	TRBJ2-3	TRBV12-3/TRBV12-4	CASSFSYTDTQYF
-	TRBJ2-1	TRBV29-1	CSVEGQEAQYEQFF
few	TRBJ2-1	TRBV7-2	CASSPVPGLAGRNEQFF
few	TRBJ2-2	TRBV9	CASIRENTGELFF
-	TRBJ2-3	TRBV5-1	CASSLAPGGEADTQYF
few	TRBJ2-5	TRBV11-2	CASSLGPGLAETQYF